These T cell receptor beta chains were read from a single sample in a study of OX40 agonist ivuxolimab in advanced cancers. Profiling relied on immunoSEQ multiplex PCR, and the TCRdb table lists in-frame clones only, not all of them. This table holds tens of thousands of clones, roughly nine tenths found once. Here the sequenced sample was CD4+ or CD8+ T cells sorted from blood, taken in a trial of the OX40 agonist ivuxolimab. All receptors come from an adult with an advanced solid tumor such as melanoma, head and neck, liver or kidney cancer. CDR3s include the opening cysteine and the closing phenylalanine or tryptophan. D genes are given only for firm matches. Size values are once, few and many counts, or a class for expanded clones, and some rows have none.

clone_size,d_call,j_call,v_call,cdr3_nt,cdr3_aa
few,NA,TRBJ1-5,TRBV2,TGTGCCAGCAGTGCTGACCCGAATCAGCCCCAGCATTTT,CASSADPNQPQHF
NA,NA,TRBJ1-5,TRBV10-3,TGTGCCATCAGTGGGAGGGGGGGAAACGGGCCCCAGCATTTT,CAISGRGGNGPQHF
NA,NA,TRBJ1-1,TRBV7-2,TGTGCCAGCAGCTTAGAAAAAGCGAACACTGAAGCTTTCTTT,CASSLEKANTEAFF
NA,NA,TRBJ2-7,TRBV5-4,TGTGCCAGCAGGTCCGGGACGGCAGTATCCTACGAGCAGTACTTC,CASRSGTAVSYEQYF
NA,NA,TRBJ1-2,TRBV7-8,TGTGCCAGCAGCCCCGGGAGGGGAGGTGGCTACACCTTC,CASSPGRGGGYTF
NA,NA,TRBJ1-1,TRBV11-2,TGTGCCAGCAGCCCCAACTTTGGGCCAGGGCCCTTGGGCACTGAAGCTTTCTTT,CASSPNFGPGPLGTEAFF
once,NA,TRBJ1-6,TRBV4-3,TGCGCCAGCAGCCGGACTTCTAACGAATCACCCCTCCACTTT,CASSRTSNESPLHF
NA,NA,TRBJ1-1,TRBV6-1,TGTGCCAGCAGTGGGGCAGGGGCTTACACTGAAGCTTTCTTT,CASSGAGAYTEAFF
NA,NA,TRBJ1-5,TRBV7-3,TGTGCCAGCAGCTTACGGGACTACGGATGCGTGCCCCAGCATTTT,CASSLRDYGCVPQHF
NA,NA,TRBJ2-1,TRBV5-4,TGTGCCAGCAGCGATCCCCTGGACAACAAGGTCAATGAGCAGTTCTTC,CASSDPLDNKVNEQFF
NA,NA,TRBJ2-7,TRBV19,TGTGCCAGTAGTAACAGAGAAACCCTCTACGAGCAGTACTTC,CASSNRETLYEQYF
NA,NA,TRBJ1-1,TRBV11-3,TGTGCCAGCAGCTTAGGCAGGGGACTAAACACTGAAGCTTTCTTT,CASSLGRGLNTEAFF
NA,TRBD1,TRBJ2-1,TRBV7-9,TGTGCCAGCAGCCTTGGACAGGGAAGAAATGAGCAGTTCTTC,CASSLGQGRNEQFF
NA,NA,TRBJ2-6,TRBV19,TGTGCCAGTCGTATAGCGGCCTCTGGGGCCAACGTCCTGACTTTC,CASRIAASGANVLTF
NA,NA,TRBJ2-7,TRBV15,TGTGCCACCAGCAGAGACTCGGGACTCTACGAGCAGTACTTC,CATSRDSGLYEQYF
NA,NA,TRBJ1-1,TRBV30,TGTGCCTGGAGTACCCGGGTAAGGGCGAACACTGAAGCTTTCTTT,CAWSTRVRANTEAFF
NA,NA,TRBJ2-5,TRBV5-1,TGCGCCAGCAGCTGGGACCACCAAGAGACCCAGTACTTC,CASSWDHQETQYF
NA,TRBD1,TRBJ2-7,TRBV6-6,TGTGCCACCCGAATAGGACAGGAAATCTCCTACGAGCAGTACTTC,CATRIGQEISYEQYF
NA,NA,TRBJ2-3,TRBV7-9,TGTGCCAGCAGCTTAGTAACCACAGATACGCAGTATTTT,CASSLVTTDTQYF
once,NA,TRBJ1-5,TRBV19,TGTGCCAGTGGGAGGACGAATGTGGATCAGCCCCAGCATTTT,CASGRTNVDQPQHF
NA,NA,TRBJ1-2,TRBV27,TGTGCCAGCAGTCCCTCCAAGAAGGGAACACCCTATGGCTACACCTTC,CASSPSKKGTPYGYTF
NA,TRBD1,TRBJ1-4,TRBV30,TGTGCCTGGACTGGGCAGGGGGCAACTAATGAAAAACTGTTTTTT,CAWTGQGATNEKLFF
NA,NA,TRBJ1-2,TRBV14,TGTGCCAGCAGCCAAGCGGCGGGGGCAAGGGGCTACACCTTC,CASSQAAGARGYTF
NA,NA,TRBJ2-7,TRBV7-2,TGTGCCAGCAGTAAGACAGTCACCTACGAGCAGTACTTC,CASSKTVTYEQYF
NA,TRBD1,TRBJ1-2,TRBV7-3,TGTGCCAGCAGCGCGATGCCGGGACAGAAGACCAACTATGGCTACACCTTC,CASSAMPGQKTNYGYTF
NA,NA,TRBJ2-2,TRBV2,TGTGCCAGCAGTAAGGGGTTGAATGGCGGGGAGCTGTTTTTT,CASSKGLNGGELFF
NA,NA,TRBJ1-2,TRBV18,TGTGCCAGCTCTTCCTGGCGGTCGGGCGGCTACACCTTC,CASSSWRSGGYTF
NA,NA,TRBJ1-1,TRBV9,TGTGCCAGCAGAAGAGAAACAGACTCTGAAGCTTTCTTT,CASRRETDSEAFF
once,TRBD2,TRBJ2-1,TRBV29-1,TGCAGCGTTCCTAGCGGGGGGGGTCTCTACAATGAGCAGTTCTTC,CSVPSGGGLYNEQFF
few,NA,TRBJ1-5,TRBV6-6,TGTGCCAGCAGTCGGGACGGTTTCAATCAGCCCCAGCATTTT,CASSRDGFNQPQHF
NA,NA,TRBJ1-4,TRBV27,TGTGCCAGCAGTTCACCCACGAGGGGTCAGGGAGAAAAACTGTTTTTT,CASSSPTRGQGEKLFF
NA,NA,TRBJ1-2,TRBV6-5,TGTGCCAGCAGTTCGAGATACAGGATGGGTTATGGCTACACCTTC,CASSSRYRMGYGYTF
NA,TRBD1,TRBJ1-1,TRBV19,TGTGCCAGTAGTATTGGACAGGGGGCTGGGGAAGCTTTCTTT,CASSIGQGAGEAFF
NA,NA,TRBJ1-1,TRBV28,TGTGCCAGCAGGACGACAGTGAACACTGAAGCTTTCTTT,CASRTTVNTEAFF
NA,NA,TRBJ2-3,TRBV27,TGTGCCAGCAGTCAGCCCCCCGACGAGGGCAGAGTCCCAGATACGCAGTATTTT,CASSQPPDEGRVPDTQYF
few,NA,TRBJ1-6,TRBV6-1,TGTGCCAGCAGTGCAGGGTTGGATTCACCCCTCCACTTT,CASSAGLDSPLHF
NA,TRBD1,TRBJ1-2,TRBV28,TGTGCCACCAAGAGGACAGGGCGCCTAGGCTACGGCTACACCTTC,CATKRTGRLGYGYTF
NA,NA,TRBJ1-2,TRBV4-3,TGCGCCAGCAGCCAAGATCTCGGGACAAACTATGGCTACACCTTC,CASSQDLGTNYGYTF
NA,NA,TRBJ1-2,TRBV27,TGTGCCAGCAGCCTGGGGCAGGGTCGCTATGGCTACACCTTC,CASSLGQGRYGYTF
NA,NA,TRBJ2-7,TRBV27,TGTGCCACCACAATAAGGGAAAGGAACAACTACGAGCAGTACTTC,CATTIRERNNYEQYF
once,NA,TRBJ2-7,TRBV11-3,TGTGCCAGCAGCCGCTTAGGGTACAGTTATGAGCAGTACTTC,CASSRLGYSYEQYF
once,TRBD1,TRBJ2-4,TRBV29-1,TGCAGCGTTGATACTGGCAGGGGGACCATTCAGTACTTC,CSVDTGRGTIQYF
NA,TRBD2,TRBJ2-1,TRBV5-4,TGTGCCAGCAGCTCGTCCCCGGGAGGGCCCTACAATGAGCAGTTCTTC,CASSSSPGGPYNEQFF
NA,TRBD2,TRBJ2-1,TRBV30,TGTGCCTGGAGTGTCGGGAGCGGGGGTAACAATGAGCAGTTCTTC,CAWSVGSGGNNEQFF